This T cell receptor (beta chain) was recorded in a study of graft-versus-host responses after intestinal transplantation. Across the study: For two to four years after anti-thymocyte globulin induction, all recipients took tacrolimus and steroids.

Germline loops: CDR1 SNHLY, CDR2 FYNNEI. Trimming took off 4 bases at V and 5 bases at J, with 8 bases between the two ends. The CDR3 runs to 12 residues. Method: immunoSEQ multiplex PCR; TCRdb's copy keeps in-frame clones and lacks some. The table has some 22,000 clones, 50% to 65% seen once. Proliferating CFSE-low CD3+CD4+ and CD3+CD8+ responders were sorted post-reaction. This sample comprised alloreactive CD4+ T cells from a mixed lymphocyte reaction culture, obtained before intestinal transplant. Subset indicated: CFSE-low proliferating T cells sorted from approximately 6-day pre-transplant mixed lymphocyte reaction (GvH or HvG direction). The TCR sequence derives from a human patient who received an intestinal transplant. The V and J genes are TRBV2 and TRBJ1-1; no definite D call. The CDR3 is CASSVGGTEAFF. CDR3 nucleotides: TGTGCCAGCAGTGTTGGAGGAACTGAAGCTTTCTTT.